This TCR beta chain is from a study of long-term antiretroviral therapy in people with HIV. V gave up 4 bases and J gave up 0 bases, with 5 bases separating them. CDR3 length: 13 amino acids. Germline V gene sequence: CDR1 SGDLS, CDR2 YYNGEE. Samples were assayed with immunoSEQ v3.0 at survey level. Some clones are missing from TCRdb's copy, which holds only in-frame ones; the method was immunoSEQ multiplex PCR. The data show just under 8,000 clones, approximately 84% seen once. General study findings and limits: Diversity remained lower than transplant donor controls, even though it increased after ART.

Regarding this clone: The antigen is not known.

The clonotype was recovered from a man in his forties or fifties with HIV. The V gene is TRBV9, the J gene TRBJ1-3; D gene ambiguous. The specimen was unsorted PBMCs, collected about 2.5 years before starting antiretroviral therapy. For the CDR3, the DNA is TGTGCCAGCAGCCCCATCTCTGGAAACACCATATATTTT. Protein: CASSPISGNTIYF.